The 24 T cell receptor beta chains reported below all come from one sample, sequenced in a study of metastatic and nonmetastatic thyroid tumors. Before thyroid surgery, none of the patients had received any treatment. TCRdb re-clonotyped the PCR reads via MiXCR. The table lists almost 25,000 clones, around 15% of them singletons. Sequencing was performed on blood. The receptors were gathered from a female donor with papillary thyroid cancer or a benign thyroid nodule (not recorded which). Some clones in this sample may be carry-over from other donors' samples.

This clone was observed a few times. The chain carries TRBV7-2 and TRBJ2-4, with TRBD2 identical over 7 bases. The CDR3 covers 13 residues. CDR1 is SGHTA, CDR2 FQGNSA, per germline. The junction had 3 bases not matched to a gene; V was cut back by 2 bases and J by 8 bases. CDR3 in amino acids: CASSLKGGDIQYF. DNA of the CDR3: TGTGCCAGCAGCTTAAAGGGAGGGGACATTCAGTACTTC.

This clone was recorded many times. The chain joins TRBV20-1 to TRBJ2-7; tentatively, D is TRBD2 (5 bases). The CDR3 extends over 12 amino acids. V lost 2 bases to trimming and J lost 6 bases, with 11 bases between them. Germline-derived CDR1 and CDR2 are DFQATT and SNEGSKA (reference sequence). Here the CDR3 DNA reads TGCAGTGCTAGACGGGGAGTTGGCGAGCAGTACTTC. Translating it yields CSARRGVGEQYF.

This clone was counted at least ten times. The gene calls are TRBV28 and TRBJ2-1; a weak D match, TRBD2 (6 bases). V was clipped by 5 bases and J by 4 bases, with 15 bases between them. The germline V gene has CDR1 MDHEN and CDR2 SYDVKM. The CDR3 is 15 residues long. The CDR3 DNA sequence: TGTGCCAGCAGTCCGGCCCGACTAGAGTACAATGAGCAGTTCTTC. Its translation: CASSPARLEYNEQFF. The full variable domain, with the rest looked up from reference TRBV28 and TRBJ2-1, is DVKVTQSSRYLVKRTGEKVFLECVQDMDHENMFWYRQDPGLGLRLIYFSYDVKMKEKGDIPEGYSVSREKKERFSLILESASTNQTSMYLCASSPARLEYNEQFFGPGTRLTVL.

The chain joins TRBV7-6 to TRBJ2-7; 9 bases match TRBD1. CDR1 SGHVS and CDR2 FNYEAQ come from the germline V gene. The CDR3 sequence is 15 residues long. V trimming: 3 bases; J trimming: 9 bases; junction bases outside the gene matches: 12. The CDR3 is CASSLRTDRGEVQYF. The CDR3, as DNA: TGTGCCAGCAGCTTGCGTACGGACAGGGGCGAGGTGCAGTACTTC.

This clone has ten or more counts. V and J are TRBV9 and TRBJ2-7; 12 bases map to TRBD1. CDR1 is SGDLS, CDR2 YYNGEE, per germline. V was pared by 4 bases and J by 7 bases, with 9 bases of the junction left unmatched. The CDR3 extends over 15 amino acids. The CDR3 here is CASSIGTGGFGEQYF. CDR3 coding DNA: TGTGCCAGCAGCATCGGGACAGGGGGCTTTGGGGAGCAGTACTTC.

This clone occurred many times. The chain combines TRBV6-2 or TRBV6-3 with TRBJ1-1; D remains ambiguous. V was shortened by 0 bases and J by 0 bases, with 2 bases between the two germline ends. The CDR3 extends over 13 amino acids. Germline lookup yields CDR1 MNHEY and CDR2 SVGEGT. The CDR3 nucleotides are TGTGCCAGCAGTTACTCGCTGAACACTGAAGCTTTCTTT. This encodes CASSYSLNTEAFF.

The CDR3 DNA reads as TGTGCCAGCAGTGAAGCGGGGGCCGGTTCCTACGAGCAGTACTTC. This codes for CASSEAGAGSYEQYF. The V gene is TRBV2, the J gene TRBJ2-7, with D perhaps matching TRBD1 (6 bases). The CDR3 runs 15 residues. CDR1 and CDR2 from the germline V gene are SNHLY and FYNNEI. The V end lost 0 bases, the J end lost 1 base, and 10 bases lay between the germline ends.

This clone has ten or more counts. Since a much larger clone is just one base distant, this may be a read error. The gene calls are TRBV6-5 and TRBJ1-3, with D maybe TRBD1 (5 bases). The CDR3 runs 13 residues. Germline CDR1 MNHEY, CDR2 SVGAGI. This CDR3 reads CASSSDSGNTVYF. The CDR3 DNA sequence: TGTGCCAGCAGTTCCGACAGCGGAAACACCGTATATTTT.

This clone appeared many times. This chain uses TRBV18 with TRBJ2-2; no firm D call. Looked up from germline, CDR1 is KGHSH and CDR2 is LQKENI. The CDR3 has 14 amino acids. V was clipped by 3 bases and J by 4 bases, with 9 bases between them. DNA for the CDR3: TGTGCCAGCTCACCGATACGGGTCACCGGGGAGCTGTTTTTT. Amino acid sequence: CASSPIRVTGELFF.

In the case of this clone: A much larger clonotype is one base distant, so this may be a read error. The rearrangement uses TRBV5-1 and TRBJ1-2; D remains unclear. Germline CDR1 reads SGHRS; CDR2 reads YFSETQ. Deletions cut 3 bases from V and 2 bases from J, with 11 bases between. The CDR3 totals 14 residues. The CDR3: CASSSEVQNYGYTF. The DNA for the CDR3 is TGCGCCAGCAGCTCTGAGGTACAGAACTATGGCTACACCTTC.

The chain employs TRBV18 and TRBJ2-7; 9 nucleotides match TRBD1. The CDR3 is 14 amino acids. Trimming removed 2 bases from V and 2 bases from J; junction bases left unmatched: 1. Germline V gene lookup returns CDR1 KGHSH and CDR2 LQKENI. CDR3 residues: CASSPGTGTYEQYF. DNA of the CDR3: TGTGCCAGCTCACCAGGGACAGGGACCTACGAGCAGTACTTC.

About this clone: One base away lies a much larger clone, so this may be a sequencing read error. The V and J genes are TRBV2 and TRBJ1-2, with D unresolved. V lost 7 bases, J lost 7 bases, and 16 bases lay in between. CDR3 length: 13 residues. CDR1 is SNHLY and CDR2 is FYNNEI in the germline V gene. The CDR3: CASTPNGVCGYTF. In DNA form, the CDR3 reads TGTGCCAGCACCCCAAACGGGGTCTGTGGCTACACCTTC.

This clone was detected many times. The V gene is TRBV28, the J gene TRBJ2-1, with 7 bases identical to TRBD2. Germline CDR1 MDHEN, CDR2 SYDVKM. Germline trimming cut 2 bases from V and 3 bases from J; bases unmatched to any gene: 13. The CDR3 sequence is 18 residues long. Written as DNA, the CDR3 is TGTGCCAGCAGTTTACGATCCTCTAGCGGCCCGAACTACAATGAGCAGTTCTTC. The encoded protein is CASSLRSSSGPNYNEQFF.

This clone has a count of ten or more. The J gene is TRBJ2-3, the V gene TRBV11-3; TRBD1 might be the D (5 bases). V was cut by 1 base and J by 2 bases, with 13 bases left in between. The germline V gene encodes CDR1 SGHNT and CDR2 YENEEA. The CDR3 is 16 residues long. For the CDR3, the DNA is TGTGCCAGCAGCTTAGGAGGACAACTCCACACAGATACGCAGTATTTT. Its protein is CASSLGGQLHTDTQYF.

The table lists this clone with many counts. The chain is built from TRBV7-8 and TRBJ2-1, with unresolved D. V was pared by 2 bases and J by 5 bases, with 7 bases between. Germline loops: CDR1 SGHVS, CDR2 FQNEAQ. CDR3 length: 13 amino acids. The CDR3, as DNA: TGTGCCAGCAGCTTACAGGCCCACAATGAGCAGTTCTTC. Translation: CASSLQAHNEQFF.

This clone was recorded at least ten times. This rearrangement joins TRBV20-1 to TRBJ2-7; TRBD2 is a possible D gene (6 bases). Germline V CDR1 and CDR2: DFQATT, SNEGSKA (reference sequence). V lost 3 bases to trimming and J lost 1 base, with 10 bases between them. This CDR3 is built from 13 residues. The CDR3 spells CSARVGGSYEQYF. The CDR3 DNA reads as TGCAGTGCTAGGGTGGGGGGATCCTACGAGCAGTACTTC.

This clone has ten or more counts. The chain employs TRBV30 and TRBJ2-2; a possible D gene is TRBD2 (7 bases). Trimming removed 3 bases at V and 7 bases at J, with 15 bases between. The CDR3 has 14 residues. Germline V gene data show CDR1 as GTSNPN and CDR2 as SVGIG (reference sequence). The CDR3 DNA reads TGTGCCTGGAGCCCACGGGGGGCCCTCGGGGAGCTGTTTTTT. It yields the protein CAWSPRGALGELFF.

This clone was seen at least ten times. CDR3 region: CASSLEGLPNTEAFF. The DNA for the CDR3 is TGCGCCAGCAGCTTGGAGGGGCTACCGAACACTGAAGCTTTCTTT. The chain recombines TRBV5-1 with TRBJ1-1; weak D call: TRBD1 (5 bases). In germline, CDR1 is SGHRS, CDR2 YFSETQ. Between the trimmed V and J ends, which lost 0 bases and 1 base, there was a span of 10 bases. The CDR3 extends over 15 amino acids.

This clone has a count of ten or more. The chain is built from TRBV7-3 and TRBJ2-3, with 9 bases that match TRBD1. Germline-derived CDR1 and CDR2 are SGHTA and FQGTGA. The CDR3 spans 14 residues. V lost 5 bases, J lost 4 bases, and 4 bases stayed unmatched. The CDR3 DNA sequence: TGTGCCAGCAGCCCACAGGGGGCAGCAGATACGCAGTATTTT. This translates into CASSPQGAADTQYF. Full variable domain (rest looked up from reference TRBV7-3 and TRBJ2-3): GAGVSQTPSNKVTEKGKYVELRCDPISGHTALYWYRQSLGQGPEFLIYFQGTGAADDSGLPNDRFFAVRPEGSVSTLKIQRTERGDSAVYLCASSPQGAADTQYFGPGTRLTVL.

This clone was seen many times. This chain joins TRBV6-1 and TRBJ2-3; 10 bases are a match to TRBD1. Germline-derived CDR1 and CDR2 are MNHNS and SASEGT. The junction had 7 bases not matched to a gene; V was cut back by 0 bases and J by 4 bases. CDR3 size: 17 residues. CDR3 coding DNA: TGTGCCAGCAGTGAAGCGCTGGGGACAGGGGTCTCAGATACGCAGTATTTT. Translated, it gives CASSEALGTGVSDTQYF.

In the case of this clone: A much more abundant neighbour one base away suggests this may be a read error. This chain joins TRBV2 and TRBJ2-5; TRBD1 aligns across 10 bases. This CDR3 region has 21 residues. With 0 bases clipped from V and 5 bases from J, the junction kept 21 bases outside the gene matches. Germline-derived CDR1 and CDR2 are SNHLY and FYNNEI. The CDR3 region has the DNA TGTGCCAGCAGTGAAGCCCAACTACTACGCCTGGGACAGGGGTCCCAGGAGACCCAGTACTTC. It translates to CASSEAQLLRLGQGSQETQYF.

This clone was counted a few times. V usage is TRBV24-1 and J usage is TRBJ2-1; possibly TRBD2 for D (5 bases). Deletions cut 6 bases from V and 10 bases from J, with 12 bases between. The CDR3 contains 12 residues. CDR1 is KGHDR and CDR2 is SFDVKD in the germline V gene. The CDR3 bases are TGTGCCACCAGTTTGGCGGGTGGAGAGCAGTTCTTC. Its protein product is CATSLAGGEQFF.

This clone was detected many times. This sequence joins TRBV11-2 and TRBJ1-4; unclear D gene. The germline CDR1 and CDR2 sequences are SGHAT and FQNNGV. The CDR3 covers 13 residues. V was trimmed by 3 bases and J by 7 bases, leaving 9 bases between them. CDR3 amino acids: CASSFSGSEKLFF. The CDR3 DNA sequence: TGTGCCAGCAGCTTCTCGGGGAGTGAAAAACTGTTTTTT. Looking up the rest from reference TRBV11-2 and TRBJ1-4 gives the full variable domain: EAGVAQSPRYKIIEKRQSVAFWCNPISGHATLYWYQQILGQGPKLLIQFQNNGVVDDSQLPKDRFSAERLKGVDSTLKIQPAKLEDSAVYLCASSFSGSEKLFFGSGTQLSVL.

This clone turned up a few times. This chain links TRBV6-5 with TRBJ1-2, with 12 bases identical to TRBD1. The CDR3 extends over 15 amino acids. The germline CDR1 and CDR2 sequences are MNHEY and SVGAGI. After removal of 4 bases from V and 7 bases from J, the junction contained 7 bases not matched to a gene. The CDR3 is CASSLSGTGGPGYTF. The CDR3 region has the DNA TGTGCCAGCAGTTTATCCGGGACAGGGGGCCCTGGCTACACCTTC.